Presented here are 5 T cell receptor beta chains from one specimen sequenced in a study of blood T cell repertoires in COVID-19. TCRdb's copy holds only in-frame clones and misses some; the assay was immunoSEQ multiplex PCR. The sample yields hundreds of thousands of clones, 88% seen once. The source material was PBMCs or T cells enriched from blood (not recorded which). These receptors all stem from a woman aged 55-75 years in a cohort exposed to, infected with or recovered from COVID-19 (not recorded which).

The genes are TRBV9 and TRBJ2-3, with D tentatively TRBD2 (5 bases). Trimming stripped 0 bases from V and 2 bases from J, with 7 bases between. The germline CDR1 and CDR2 sequences are SGDLS and YYNGEE. The CDR3 totals 14 residues. The CDR3 reads CASSVAGNTDTQYF. The CDR3 DNA reads as TGTGCCAGCAGCGTAGCCGGGAACACAGATACGCAGTATTTT. Full variable domain (rest looked up from reference TRBV9 and TRBJ2-3): DSGVTQTPKHLITATGQRVTLRCSPRSGDLSVYWYQQSLDQGLQFLIQYYNGEERAKGNILERFSAQQFPDLHSELNLSSLELGDSALYFCASSVAGNTDTQYFGPGTRLTVL.

The chain uses TRBV9 and TRBJ2-1, with 10 bases fitting TRBD2. The germline V gene has CDR1 SGDLS and CDR2 YYNGEE. The CDR3 contains 15 residues. V shed 4 bases, J shed 0 bases, and the junction held 1 base outside the gene matches. CDR3 coding DNA: TGTGCCAGCAGCTCTAGCGGGAGCTCCTACAATGAGCAGTTCTTC. Amino acids: CASSSSGSSYNEQFF. The full variable domain, with the rest looked up from reference TRBV9 and TRBJ2-1, is DSGVTQTPKHLITATGQRVTLRCSPRSGDLSVYWYQQSLDQGLQFLIQYYNGEERAKGNILERFSAQQFPDLHSELNLSSLELGDSALYFCASSSSGSSYNEQFFGPGTRLTVL.

This sequence joins TRBV4-1 and TRBJ2-2; TRBD2 aligns across 7 bases. There are 16 residues in the CDR3. Unmatched junction bases numbered 3, after V lost 1 base and J lost 1 base. Per germline, CDR1 MGHRA and CDR2 YSYEKL. The CDR3 loop reads CASSQGGGWNTGELFF. CDR3 nucleotides: TGCGCCAGCAGCCAAGGCGGGGGTTGGAACACCGGGGAGCTGTTTTTT.

The chain carries TRBV10-2 and TRBJ2-3; 7 bases align to TRBD2. CDR3 length: 16 residues. The germline V gene has CDR1 WSHSY and CDR2 SAAADI. V shed 0 bases and J 0 bases; nucleotides not matched to a gene: 3. The CDR3 nucleotides are TGCGCCAGCAGTGAGTCCGGGGGACTAAGCACAGATACGCAGTATTTT. Amino acids: CASSESGGLSTDTQYF.

CDR3 DNA: TGTGCCAGCAGGGACAGGCTCAATCAGCCCCAGCATTTT. Residues: CASRDRLNQPQHF. This sequence joins TRBV28 and TRBJ1-5, with 7 bases matching TRBD1. CDR3 size: 13 residues. The J segment lost 3 bases and the V segment lost 6 bases, leaving 2 bases of the junction unmatched. Looked up from germline, CDR1 is MDHEN and CDR2 is SYDVKM.